This TCR beta chain was profiled in a study of cytomegalovirus exposure and HLA in healthy donors. The overall study: Genotyping of hundreds of donors showed that around 81% belonged to the Caucasian-associated ancestry cluster. Study-level points and caveats: It was approximately 150 TCR beta chains that were listed as cytomegalovirus-associated.

60 Vbeta and 13 Jbeta primers were used in PCR. Clones were sequenced by immunoSEQ multiplex PCR, and TCRdb holds only the in-frame ones, with some missing. The sample consists of fewer than 150,000 clones, 79% of them appearing once. Details on this clone: The target antigen is unknown.

This CDR3 spans 14 amino acids. The germline V gene encodes CDR1 MDHEN and CDR2 SYDVKM. Trimming shortened V by 3 bases and J by 5 bases, and 10 bases separated the two germline ends. Sequencing was performed on PBMCs. The genes are TRBV28 and TRBJ1-4; possibly TRBD1 for D (5 bases). The TCR sequence derives from a man aged 35 to 55 in good health and CMV-seropositive. The CDR3 here is CASSFRQFNEKLFF. The CDR3 region has the DNA TGTGCCAGCAGTTTTAGACAGTTCAATGAAAAACTGTTTTTT. The variable domain in full, with the rest retrieved from reference TRBV28 and TRBJ1-4, is DVKVTQSSRYLVKRTGEKVFLECVQDMDHENMFWYRQDPGLGLRLIYFSYDVKMKEKGDIPEGYSVSREKKERFSLILESASTNQTSMYLCASSFRQFNEKLFFGSGTQLSVL.